Reported below is one T cell receptor beta chain. Participant age was roughly 18 to 90 years, and participants resided in approximately 25 US areas. Participants reported their clinical history, and cohort assignment relied on those reports. This record belongs to a study of blood T cell repertoires in COVID-19. The wider study: The cDNA or gDNA used as material had been derived from T cells, B-cell-depleted T cells, or PBMCs.

Data came from immunoSEQ multiplex PCR; TCRdb stores just in-frame clones and leaves some out. The data show 200,000 to 250,000 clones, 70% to 90% seen once. The germline gives CDR1 MNHEY, CDR2 SVGEGT. CDR3 size: 17 residues. V dropped 4 bases and J dropped 0 bases, with 18 bases sitting between them. The specimen was PBMCs or T cells enriched from blood (not recorded which). The TCR was taken from a woman between 40 and 50 years old with acute COVID-19. The chain employs TRBV6-2 or TRBV6-3 and TRBJ1-1; possible D gene TRBD1, 5 bases. The CDR3 spells CASSSGPGLFMNTEAFF. The CDR3, as DNA: TGTGCCAGCAGTTCCGGGCCAGGGCTATTCATGAACACTGAAGCTTTCTTT.